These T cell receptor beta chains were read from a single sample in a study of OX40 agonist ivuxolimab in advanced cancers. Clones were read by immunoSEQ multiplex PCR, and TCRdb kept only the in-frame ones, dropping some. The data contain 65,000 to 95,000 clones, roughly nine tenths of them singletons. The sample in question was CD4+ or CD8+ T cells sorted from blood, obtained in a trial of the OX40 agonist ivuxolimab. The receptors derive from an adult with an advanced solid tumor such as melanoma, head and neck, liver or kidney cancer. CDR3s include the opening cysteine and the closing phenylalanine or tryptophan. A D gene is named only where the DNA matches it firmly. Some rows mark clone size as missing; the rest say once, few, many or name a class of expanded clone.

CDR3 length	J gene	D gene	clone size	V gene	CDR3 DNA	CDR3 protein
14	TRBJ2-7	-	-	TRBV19	TGTGCCAGTAGTATACAGTACCCAGCCTACGAGCAGTACTTC	CASSIQYPAYEQYF
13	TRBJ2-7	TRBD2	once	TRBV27	TGTGCCAGCAGTCAAGCCCCCGGACTAGCAGGTACATTC	CASSQAPGLAGTF
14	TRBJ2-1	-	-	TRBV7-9	TGTGCCAGCAGCCAGGAGGCCCCGGGGAATGAGCAGTTCTTC	CASSQEAPGNEQFF
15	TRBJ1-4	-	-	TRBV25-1	TGTGCCAGCAGTGTTGGACAGACCACTAATGAAAAACTGTTTTTT	CASSVGQTTNEKLFF
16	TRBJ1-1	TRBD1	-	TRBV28	TGTGCCAGCAGAAAAACAGGGGCTACTATAAACACTGAAGCTTTCTTT	CASRKTGATINTEAFF
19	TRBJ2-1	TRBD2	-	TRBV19	TGTGCCAGTAGTATAGATCTAGGGACTAGCGGAGCCAAGAACAATGAGCAGTTCTTC	CASSIDLGTSGAKNNEQFF
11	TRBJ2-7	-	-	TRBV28	TGTGCCAGCAGTTTTTTCTCCGAGCAGTACTTC	CASSFFSEQYF
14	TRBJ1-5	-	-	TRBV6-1	TGTGCCAGTAGCCAAAGGGACGGTGATCAGCCCCAGCATTTT	CASSQRDGDQPQHF
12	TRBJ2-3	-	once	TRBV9	TGTGCCAGCAGCGCCACCAGGGATACGCAGTATTTT	CASSATRDTQYF
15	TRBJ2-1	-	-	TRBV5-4	TGTGCCAGCAGCCGCCCTTCGGGTCCCAACAATGAGCAGTTCTTC	CASSRPSGPNNEQFF
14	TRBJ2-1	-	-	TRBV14	TGTGCCAGCAGAGACAGGAGGAACTTGAATGAGCAGTTCTTC	CASRDRRNLNEQFF
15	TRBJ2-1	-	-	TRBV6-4	TGTGCCAGCAGTGACTCGGGAGCACGGGGCAATGAGCAGTTCTTC	CASSDSGARGNEQFF
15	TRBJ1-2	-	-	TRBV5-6	TGTGCCAGCAGCTTGGGAGGAAGGATTGGGTATGGCTACACCTTC	CASSLGGRIGYGYTF
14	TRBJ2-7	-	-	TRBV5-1	TGCGCCAGCAGCTTGGGACAGAGCTCCTACGAGCAGTACTTC	CASSLGQSSYEQYF
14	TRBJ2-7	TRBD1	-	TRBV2	TGTGCCAGCAGGGGGACAGGAAACTCCTACGAGCAGTACTTC	CASRGTGNSYEQYF
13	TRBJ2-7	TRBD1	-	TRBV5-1	TGCGCCAGCAGCTCCGGACAGGGCTACGAGCAGTACTTC	CASSSGQGYEQYF
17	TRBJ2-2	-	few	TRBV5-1	TGCGCCAGCAGCTTCGCTCCGGGGCGTACGAACACCGGGGAGCTGTTTTTT	CASSFAPGRTNTGELFF
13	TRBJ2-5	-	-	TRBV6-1	TGTGCCAGCAGTGAGGGCGGGCAAGAGACCCAGTACTTC	CASSEGGQETQYF
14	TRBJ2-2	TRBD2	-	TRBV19	TGTGCCAGTAGCAACACCCGGGGGGCCGGGGAGCTGTTTTTT	CASSNTRGAGELFF
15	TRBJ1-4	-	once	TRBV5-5	TGTGCCAGCAGCCCCACTGGGGCAACTAATGAAAAACTGTTTTTT	CASSPTGATNEKLFF
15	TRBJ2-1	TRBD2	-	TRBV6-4	TGTGCCAGCAGGAAAACGGGACTAGAGTACAATGAGCAGTTCTTC	CASRKTGLEYNEQFF
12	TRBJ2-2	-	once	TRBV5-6	TGTGCCAGCAGCTGGGACACCGGGGAGCTGTTTTTT	CASSWDTGELFF
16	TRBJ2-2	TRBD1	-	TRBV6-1	TGTGCCAGCAGTGCTGCGGGACAGGGGTACACCGGGGAGCTGTTTTTT	CASSAAGQGYTGELFF
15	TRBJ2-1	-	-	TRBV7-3	TGTGCCAGCAGCTTATTCTCTCTAGGGGACAATGAGCAGTTCTTC	CASSLFSLGDNEQFF
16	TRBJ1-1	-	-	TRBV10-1	TGCGCCAGCAGTGAGACAGGGACCAAGGACGCTAAACGAGCTTTCTTT	CASSETGTKDAKRAFF
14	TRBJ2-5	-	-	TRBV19	TGTGCCAGTAGTATCTTTGGGGGGCGAGAGACCCAGTACTTC	CASSIFGGRETQYF
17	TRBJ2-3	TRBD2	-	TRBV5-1	TGCGCCAGCAGCTTGGCGTCTAGCGGGAGCCCCACAGATACGCAGTATTTT	CASSLASSGSPTDTQYF
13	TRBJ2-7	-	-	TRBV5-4	TGTGCCAGCAGCACGACTCTCTCCTACGAGCAGTACTTC	CASSTTLSYEQYF
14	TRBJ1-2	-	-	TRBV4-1	TGCGCCAGCAGCCAAGATCGGGGAACCTACGGCTACACCTTC	CASSQDRGTYGYTF
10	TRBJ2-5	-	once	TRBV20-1	TGCAGTGCTAGTCAAGAGACCCAGTACTTC	CSASQETQYF
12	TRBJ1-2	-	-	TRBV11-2	TGTGCCAGCAGCTCCCACGGCTATGGCTACACCTTC	CASSSHGYGYTF
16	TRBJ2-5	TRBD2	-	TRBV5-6	TGTGCCAGCAGCTTCTTTGCTAGCGGGGGGGCAGAGACCCAGTACTTC	CASSFFASGGAETQYF
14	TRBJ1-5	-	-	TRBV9	TGTGCCAGCAGCGTCCTGGGGGGTGATCAGCCCCAGCATTTT	CASSVLGGDQPQHF
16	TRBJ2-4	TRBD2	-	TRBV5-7	TGTGCCAGCAGCACGCCTAGCGGGAGGTCCAAAAACATTCAGTACTTC	CASSTPSGRSKNIQYF
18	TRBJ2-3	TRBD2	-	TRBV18	TGTGCCAGCTCCCTAACTAGCGGGGGGCCAGGATCCACAGATACGCAGTATTTT	CASSLTSGGPGSTDTQYF
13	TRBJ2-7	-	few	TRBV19	TGTGCCAGTAGTACCACAGGTTCTGACGAGCAGTACTTC	CASSTTGSDEQYF
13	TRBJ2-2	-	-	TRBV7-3	TGTGCCAGCAGCCCCCTCGACACCGGGGAGCTGTTTTTT	CASSPLDTGELFF
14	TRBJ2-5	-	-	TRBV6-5	TGTGCCAGCAGTCCGACCGGGGGGCTGGCCACCCAGTACTTC	CASSPTGGLATQYF
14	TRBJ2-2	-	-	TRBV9	TGTGCCAGCAGCAATGGAGTAGCTTTCGGGGAGCTGTTTTTT	CASSNGVAFGELFF
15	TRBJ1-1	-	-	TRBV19	TGTGCCAGTAGTATTCTGTGGCGGCAAAACACTGAAGCTTTCTTT	CASSILWRQNTEAFF
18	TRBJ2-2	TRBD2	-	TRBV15	TGTGCCACCAGCAGAGCCAGGCTAGCGGGAGGATTTACCGGGGAGCTGTTTTTT	CATSRARLAGGFTGELFF
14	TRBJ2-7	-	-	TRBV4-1	TGCGCCAGCAGCTTTACGGACGGCCTCTACGAGCAGTACTTC	CASSFTDGLYEQYF
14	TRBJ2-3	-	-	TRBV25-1	TGTGCCAGCAGTGATGTGGGGGGCACAGATACGCAGTATTTT	CASSDVGGTDTQYF
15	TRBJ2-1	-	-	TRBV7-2	TGTGCCAGCAGCACCCAGGGATACTCCTACAATGAGCAGTTCTTC	CASSTQGYSYNEQFF
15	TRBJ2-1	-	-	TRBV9	TGTGCCAGCAGCGAAGGTGCCGACAGATACAATGAGCAGTTCTTC	CASSEGADRYNEQFF
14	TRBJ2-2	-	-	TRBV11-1	TGTGCCAGCAGAGTGGACAGAAACACCGGGGAGCTGTTTTTT	CASRVDRNTGELFF
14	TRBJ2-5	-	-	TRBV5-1	TGCGCCAGCAGCATGACTTCGTACCAAGAGACCCAGTACTTC	CASSMTSYQETQYF
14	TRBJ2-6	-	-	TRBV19	TGTGCCAGTAGTGGGCTTTCTGGGGCCAACGTCCTGACTTTC	CASSGLSGANVLTF
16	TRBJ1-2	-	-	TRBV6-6	TGTGCCAGCAGCAGTTACGGTCCGGGGGCAATCTATGGCTACACCTTC	CASSSYGPGAIYGYTF
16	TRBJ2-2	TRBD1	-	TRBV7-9	TGTGCCAGCAGCCACCCGGACAGGGGAAACACCGGGGAGCTGTTTTTT	CASSHPDRGNTGELFF
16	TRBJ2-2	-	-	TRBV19	TGTGCCAGTAGTATCTTTCTAGCGCATGGAACCGGGGAGCTGTTTTTT	CASSIFLAHGTGELFF
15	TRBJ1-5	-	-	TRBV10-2	TGCGCCAGCAGTGCCGGGGGGGGGTTTAATCAGCCCCAGCATTTT	CASSAGGGFNQPQHF
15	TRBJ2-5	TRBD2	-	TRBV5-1	TGCGCCACAAAGTTGGAGGCGGGAGGATGGGAGACCCAGTACTTC	CATKLEAGGWETQYF